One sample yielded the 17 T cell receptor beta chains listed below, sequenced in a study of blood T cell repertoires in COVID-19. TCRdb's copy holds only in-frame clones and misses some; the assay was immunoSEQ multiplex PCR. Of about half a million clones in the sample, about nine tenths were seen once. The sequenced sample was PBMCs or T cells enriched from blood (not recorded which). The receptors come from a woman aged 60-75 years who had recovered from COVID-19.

The CDR3 region has the DNA TGTGCCAGCAGTCTTTTTCGACAGACAAACTATGGCTACACCTTC. Translating it yields CASSLFRQTNYGYTF. The chain couples TRBV2 to TRBJ1-2; the D gene is possibly TRBD1 (5 bases). The CDR3 has 15 residues. CDR1 is SNHLY and CDR2 is FYNNEI in the germline V gene. The germline V and J ends were trimmed by 5 bases and 2 bases, with 15 bases remaining between them.

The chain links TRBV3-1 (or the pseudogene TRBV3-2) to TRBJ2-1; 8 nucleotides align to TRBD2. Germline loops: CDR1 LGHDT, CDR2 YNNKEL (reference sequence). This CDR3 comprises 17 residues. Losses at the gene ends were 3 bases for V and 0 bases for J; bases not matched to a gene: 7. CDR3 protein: CASSQTQRGFSYNEQFF. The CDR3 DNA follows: TGTGCCAGCAGCCAGACACAGCGGGGGTTCTCCTACAATGAGCAGTTCTTC.

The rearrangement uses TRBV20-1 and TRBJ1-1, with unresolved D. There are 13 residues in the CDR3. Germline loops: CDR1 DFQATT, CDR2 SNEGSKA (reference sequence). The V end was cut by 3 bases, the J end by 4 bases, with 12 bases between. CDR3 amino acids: CSASSRAGTEAFF. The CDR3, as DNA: TGCAGTGCTAGTTCCCGGGCGGGCACTGAAGCTTTCTTT.

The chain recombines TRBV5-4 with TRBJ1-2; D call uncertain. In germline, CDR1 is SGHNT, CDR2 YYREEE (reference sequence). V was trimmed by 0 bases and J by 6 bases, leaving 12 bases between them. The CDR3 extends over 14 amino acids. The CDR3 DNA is TGTGCCAGCAGCTTGGAGACGGTGCAGGATGGCTACACCTTC. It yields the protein CASSLETVQDGYTF.

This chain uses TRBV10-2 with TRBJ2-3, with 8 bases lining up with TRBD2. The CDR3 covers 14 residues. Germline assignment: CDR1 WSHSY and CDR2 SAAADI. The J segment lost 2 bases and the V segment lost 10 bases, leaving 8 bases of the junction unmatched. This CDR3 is CATRGGLPTDTQYF. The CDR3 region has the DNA TGCGCCACCCGGGGGGGGCTCCCCACAGATACGCAGTATTTT.

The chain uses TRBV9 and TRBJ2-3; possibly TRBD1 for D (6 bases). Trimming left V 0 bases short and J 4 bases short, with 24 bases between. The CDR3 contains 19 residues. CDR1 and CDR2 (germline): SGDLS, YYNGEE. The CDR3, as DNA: TGTGCCAGCAGCGTAGGTATTGGACAGACATCCTTTAAGGCAGATACGCAGTATTTT. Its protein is CASSVGIGQTSFKADTQYF. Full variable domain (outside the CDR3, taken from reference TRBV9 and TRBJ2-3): DSGVTQTPKHLITATGQRVTLRCSPRSGDLSVYWYQQSLDQGLQFLIQYYNGEERAKGNILERFSAQQFPDLHSELNLSSLELGDSALYFCASSVGIGQTSFKADTQYFGPGTRLTVL.

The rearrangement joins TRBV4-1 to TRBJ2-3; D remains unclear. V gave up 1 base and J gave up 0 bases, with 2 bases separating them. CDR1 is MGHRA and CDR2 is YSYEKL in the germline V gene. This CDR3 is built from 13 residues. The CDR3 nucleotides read TGCGCCAGCAGCCAAGCGAGCACAGATACGCAGTATTTT. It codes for CASSQASTDTQYF.

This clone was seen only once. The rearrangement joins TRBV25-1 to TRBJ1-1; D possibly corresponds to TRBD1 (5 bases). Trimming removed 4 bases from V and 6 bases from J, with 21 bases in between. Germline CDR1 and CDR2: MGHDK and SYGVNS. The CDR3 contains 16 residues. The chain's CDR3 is CASSGSQGLARPEAFF. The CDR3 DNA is TGTGCCAGCAGTGGCTCCCAGGGTCTTGCCCGTCCTGAAGCTTTCTTT.

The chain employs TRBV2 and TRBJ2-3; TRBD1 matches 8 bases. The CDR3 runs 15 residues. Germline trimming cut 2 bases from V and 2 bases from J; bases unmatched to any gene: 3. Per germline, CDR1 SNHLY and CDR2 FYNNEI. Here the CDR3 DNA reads TGTGCCAGCAGTGAACAGGGGGCTTTCACAGATACGCAGTATTTT. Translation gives CASSEQGAFTDTQYF.

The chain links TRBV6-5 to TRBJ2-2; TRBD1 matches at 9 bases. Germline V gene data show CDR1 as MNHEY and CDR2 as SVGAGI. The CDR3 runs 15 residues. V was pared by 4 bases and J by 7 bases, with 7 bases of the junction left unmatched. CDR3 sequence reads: CASSSTTGGGGELFF. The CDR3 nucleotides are TGTGCCAGCAGTTCGACTACAGGGGGCGGCGGGGAGCTGTTTTTT.

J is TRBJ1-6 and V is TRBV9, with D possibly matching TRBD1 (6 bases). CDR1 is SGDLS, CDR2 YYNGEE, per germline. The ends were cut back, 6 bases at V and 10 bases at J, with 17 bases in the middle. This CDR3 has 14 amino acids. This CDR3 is CASTTTGTKSPLHF. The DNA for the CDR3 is TGTGCCAGCACCACGACCGGGACAAAGTCACCCCTCCACTTT.

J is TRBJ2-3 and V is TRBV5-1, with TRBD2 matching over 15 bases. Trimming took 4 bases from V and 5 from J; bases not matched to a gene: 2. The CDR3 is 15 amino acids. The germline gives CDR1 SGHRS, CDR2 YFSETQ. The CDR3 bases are TGCGCCAGCAGCGCGGGACTAGCGGGGGGAGATACGCAGTATTTT. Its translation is CASSAGLAGGDTQYF.

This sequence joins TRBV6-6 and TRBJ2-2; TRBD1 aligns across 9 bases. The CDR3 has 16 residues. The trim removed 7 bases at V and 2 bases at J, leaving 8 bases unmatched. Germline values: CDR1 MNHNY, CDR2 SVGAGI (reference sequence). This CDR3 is CASTLRGQGNTGELFF. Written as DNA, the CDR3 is TGTGCCAGCACCTTACGGGGACAGGGAAACACCGGGGAGCTGTTTTTT.

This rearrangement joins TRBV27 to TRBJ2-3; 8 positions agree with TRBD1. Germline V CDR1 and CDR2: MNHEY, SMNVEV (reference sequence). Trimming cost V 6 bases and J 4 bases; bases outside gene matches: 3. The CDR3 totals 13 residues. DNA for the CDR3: TGTGCCAGCAGGGGACAGGCGTCAGATACGCAGTATTTT. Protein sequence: CASRGQASDTQYF.

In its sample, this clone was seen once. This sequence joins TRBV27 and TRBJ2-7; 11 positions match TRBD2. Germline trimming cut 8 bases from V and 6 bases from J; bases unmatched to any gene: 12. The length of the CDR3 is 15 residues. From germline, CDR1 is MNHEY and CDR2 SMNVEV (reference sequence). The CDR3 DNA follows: TGTGCCAGCGGAACCTTAGCGGGGGGGCTAGCCGAGCAGTACGTC. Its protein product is CASGTLAGGLAEQYV.

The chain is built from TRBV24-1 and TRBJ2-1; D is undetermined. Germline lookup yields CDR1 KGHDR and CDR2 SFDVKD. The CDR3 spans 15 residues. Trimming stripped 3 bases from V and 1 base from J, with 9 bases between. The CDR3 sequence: CATSDPTTSYNEQFF. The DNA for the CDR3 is TGTGCCACCAGTGATCCGACAACTTCCTACAATGAGCAGTTCTTC.

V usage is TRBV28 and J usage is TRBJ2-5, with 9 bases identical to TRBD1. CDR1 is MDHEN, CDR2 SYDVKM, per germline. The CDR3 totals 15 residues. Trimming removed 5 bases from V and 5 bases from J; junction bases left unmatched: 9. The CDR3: CASSPGQGLLETQYF. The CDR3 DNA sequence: TGTGCCAGCAGTCCAGGACAGGGGCTCCTCGAGACCCAGTACTTC.